This section outlines one T cell receptor beta chain sequence together with its context. Antigen unknown. Germline CDR1 and CDR2: SGHNT and YYREEE (reference sequence). The CDR3 is 16 amino acids. Trimming took 2 bases from V and 0 from J; bases not matched to a gene: 4. These data are taken from a study of cytomegalovirus exposure and HLA in healthy donors. On the study more broadly: Earlier work reported 100 million or so unique TCR beta sequences from about 200 million T cells. Most genotyped donors, 81% of some 400, had Caucasian-associated genetic ancestry.

The PCR ran on 60 Vbeta and 13 Jbeta primers. Data came from immunoSEQ multiplex PCR; TCRdb stores just in-frame clones and leaves some out. This sample has 150,000 to 200,000 clones, with over 60% found just once. Study results and limitations: Some TCR beta chains (164 of them) were listed as cytomegalovirus-associated. It was reported that the classifier diagnosed cytomegalovirus status with high specificity and sensitivity in both the original and validation cohorts.

The chain employs TRBV5-4 and TRBJ2-1, with 8 bases that match TRBD2. The material sequenced was PBMCs. The sequence was obtained from a woman aged 40 to 50 in good health and CMV-seronegative. CDR3 amino acids: CASSFLSGSSYNEQFF. The CDR3 DNA follows: TGTGCCAGCAGCTTCTTAAGCGGGAGCTCCTACAATGAGCAGTTCTTC.